One and the same sample provided the 9 T cell receptor beta chains below, sequenced in a study of T cells in Graves' hyperthyroidism and ophthalmopathy. Amplification targeted TCR beta CDR3 regions from RNA transcripts. HTBI primers were employed in a first-round RT-PCR of the TCR CDR3. TCRdb reanalysed the multiplex PCR reads using MiXCR and keeps one entry per CDR3 protein. Of over 150,000 distinct CDR3 sequences detected, about a sixth appear once; the ten largest clones hold approximately 56%. Sequenced: blood. The receptors were gathered from a woman aged 45-59 years with Graves' hyperthyroidism.

Details on this clonotype: This sequence may be a read error, since a much larger clone differs from it by one base. The CDR3: CSVEVWRDRRETLYF. In DNA, the CDR3 is TGCAGCGTTGAAGTTTGGCGGGACCGCAGGGAGACCCTGTACTTC. The chain has TRBV29-1 and TRBJ2-5; possibly TRBD2 for D (6 bases). The germline CDR1 and CDR2 sequences are SQVTM and ANQGSEA. The CDR3 runs 15 residues.

This clonotype has a handful of counts. The chain is built from TRBV30 and TRBJ2-6; weak D call: TRBD1 (5 bases). Germline V gene data show CDR1 as GTSNPN and CDR2 as SVGIG (reference sequence). Between the trimmed V and J ends, which lost 5 bases and 0 bases, there was a span of 11 bases. CDR3 length equals 15 residues. DNA for the CDR3: TGTGCCTGGGGGTCTCAGGGCTCTGGGGCCAACGTCCTGACTTTC. Its protein is CAWGSQGSGANVLTF.

This clonotype has at least ten counts. The chain is built from TRBV7-9 and TRBJ2-5; D is possibly TRBD2 (5 bases). Germline-derived CDR1 and CDR2 are SEHNR and FQNEAQ (reference sequence). The ends were cut back, 3 bases at V and 2 bases at J, with 16 bases in the middle. The CDR3 spans 16 residues. CDR3: CASSFPRITRQETQYF. DNA of the CDR3: TGTGCCAGCAGCTTTCCCCGTATCACTAGACAAGAGACCCAGTACTTC.

This clonotype was recorded many times. The chain is built from TRBV3-1 and TRBJ2-7, with D uncertain. V gave up 0 bases and J gave up 0 bases, with 0 bases separating them. The CDR3 runs 12 residues. CDR1 is LGHDT and CDR2 is YNNKEL in the germline V gene (reference sequence). The CDR3 protein is CASSQDSYEQYF. CDR3 nucleotides: TGTGCCAGCAGCCAAGACTCCTACGAGCAGTACTTC.

V gene TRBV14 combines with J gene TRBJ2-7; D gene uncertain. The germline V gene encodes CDR1 SGHDN and CDR2 FVKESK. V dropped 3 bases and J dropped 3 bases, with 3 bases sitting between them. This CDR3 contains 11 residues. In DNA, the CDR3 is TGTGCCAGCAGCCACCTCTACGAGCAGTACTTC. Amino acid sequence: CASSHLYEQYF.

This clonotype has ten or more counts. V and J are TRBV11-3 and TRBJ1-1; D is undetermined. The CDR3 loop spans 15 amino acids. CDR1 is SGHNT and CDR2 is YENEEA in the germline V gene. Trimming pared 5 bases from V and 2 bases from J, leaving 15 bases between. CDR3: CASSPAGWENTEAFF. The CDR3, as DNA: TGTGCCAGCAGCCCCGCTGGGTGGGAAAACACTGAAGCTTTCTTT.

At least ten counts were recorded for this clonotype. The chain's CDR3 is CASSPRDRDFYEQYF. CDR3 bases: TGTGCCAGCAGCCCCCGGGACAGGGACTTTTACGAGCAGTACTTC. The chain couples TRBV7-9 to TRBJ2-7, with 9 bases matching TRBD1. With 5 bases clipped from V and 4 bases from J, the junction kept 9 bases outside the gene matches. Germline CDR1 and CDR2: SEHNR and FQNEAQ (reference sequence). The CDR3 spans 15 residues.

This clonotype was seen repeatedly, ten times or more. CDR3 amino acids: CASSAAGGRHNEQFF. The CDR3 nucleotides read TGTGCCAGCAGTGCGGCGGGAGGGCGACACAATGAGCAGTTCTTC. V and J are TRBV25-1 and TRBJ2-1; 9 bases are shared with TRBD2. J gave up 5 bases and V 4 bases, and 6 bases lay outside the gene matches. This CDR3 has 15 residues. Germline CDR1 and CDR2: MGHDK and SYGVNS.

This clonotype was seen at least ten times. The V gene is TRBV11-2, the J gene TRBJ2-5; 7 nucleotides line up with TRBD2. Germline V CDR1 and CDR2: SGHAT, FQNNGV. Trimming at V came to 2 bases and at J to 1 base, leaving 10 bases not matched to a gene. The CDR3 consists of 17 residues. The CDR3 sequence: CASSLRSVAGPQETQYF. CDR3 nucleotide sequence: TGTGCCAGCAGCTTAAGATCAGTAGCGGGCCCCCAAGAGACCCAGTACTTC.